A selection of T cell receptor beta chains follows, all from one sample in a study of T cell responses to AZD1222 COVID-19 vaccine. The table came from immunoSEQ multiplex PCR; TCRdb's copy has only in-frame clones and leaves some out. This table holds 120,000 to 150,000 clones, about 89% found once. Specimen: peripheral blood, collected 28 days after the second dose of the MenACWY control vaccine. The origin of the receptors is an adult who received the MenACWY meningococcal vaccine as a control. The CDR3 runs from the conserved cysteine through the conserved F or W. D genes are given only for firm matches. Part of the rows lack a size; the others show once, few, many or a class for expanded clones.

D gene: -; V gene: TRBV27; J gene: TRBJ2-5; clone size: -; CDR3 DNA: TGTGCCAGCAGCCGGGACTGGCAGTACCAAGAGACCCAGTACTTC; CDR3 protein: CASSRDWQYQETQYF
D gene: TRBD2; V gene: TRBV24-1; J gene: TRBJ2-1; clone size: -; CDR3 DNA: TGTGTCGTCGGGGGAGGGCCTAATGAGCAGTTCTTC; CDR3 protein: CVVGGGPNEQFF
D gene: -; V gene: TRBV28; J gene: TRBJ2-1; clone size: -; CDR3 DNA: TGTGCCAGCAGTTTTGGTGTAACCGATGAGCAGTTCTTC; CDR3 protein: CASSFGVTDEQFF
D gene: -; V gene: TRBV6-2/TRBV6-3; J gene: TRBJ2-7; clone size: -; CDR3 DNA: TGTGCCAGCAGTTACTTAGGGAGAAACTCCTACGAGCAGTACTTC; CDR3 protein: CASSYLGRNSYEQYF
D gene: TRBD1; V gene: TRBV19; J gene: TRBJ1-5; clone size: -; CDR3 DNA: TGTGCCAGTAGCCGACAGGGTTTGTCCAATCAGCCCCAGCATTTT; CDR3 protein: CASSRQGLSNQPQHF
D gene: TRBD2; V gene: TRBV18; J gene: TRBJ2-5; clone size: -; CDR3 DNA: TGTGCCAGCTCACCAAGCACGCGAGGCGGGGGTGAAGAGACCCAGTACTTC; CDR3 protein: CASSPSTRGGGEETQYF
D gene: TRBD2; V gene: TRBV12-5; J gene: TRBJ2-1; clone size: -; CDR3 DNA: TGTGCTAGTGGCAGCGGGACTAGCGGGTACAATGAGCAGTTCTTC; CDR3 protein: CASGSGTSGYNEQFF
D gene: -; V gene: TRBV28; J gene: TRBJ1-2; clone size: -; CDR3 DNA: TGTGCCAGCAGTTCCTCGGGGATAACGGGGGCTAATGTTGACTATGGCTACACCTTC; CDR3 protein: CASSSSGITGANVDYGYTF
D gene: TRBD1; V gene: TRBV28; J gene: TRBJ1-2; clone size: -; CDR3 DNA: TGTGCCAGCACCCCGGGACAGGGAGTTTCGGGCTACACCTTC; CDR3 protein: CASTPGQGVSGYTF
D gene: -; V gene: TRBV12-3/TRBV12-4; J gene: TRBJ1-2; clone size: -; CDR3 DNA: TGTGCCAGCAGCTTAGCCAGCAGGTACACCTTC; CDR3 protein: CASSLASRYTF
D gene: -; V gene: TRBV12-3/TRBV12-4; J gene: TRBJ2-1; clone size: -; CDR3 DNA: TGTGCCAGCAGGAAGGGCGAGTGGGGGGAGTTCTTC; CDR3 protein: CASRKGEWGEFF
D gene: TRBD1; V gene: TRBV6-6; J gene: TRBJ2-5; clone size: -; CDR3 DNA: TGTGCCAGCAGTGGCACCTGGACAGGCGGGGAGACCCAGTACTTC; CDR3 protein: CASSGTWTGGETQYF
D gene: TRBD1; V gene: TRBV28; J gene: TRBJ1-6; clone size: -; CDR3 DNA: TGTGCCAGCAGTTTAATTAGGGGGCCCTCGGATAATTCACCCCTCCACTTT; CDR3 protein: CASSLIRGPSDNSPLHF
D gene: -; V gene: TRBV5-4; J gene: TRBJ2-2; clone size: -; CDR3 DNA: TGTGCCAGCAGCTCGCCAAAGGCGAACACCGGGGAGCTGTTTTTT; CDR3 protein: CASSSPKANTGELFF
D gene: -; V gene: TRBV6-5; J gene: TRBJ2-1; clone size: -; CDR3 DNA: TGTGCCAGCAGGACGACAGCTACCGAGCAGTTCTTC; CDR3 protein: CASRTTATEQFF
D gene: TRBD1; V gene: TRBV5-6; J gene: TRBJ2-7; clone size: -; CDR3 DNA: TGTGCCAGCAGCTTGGAGGGACAGGGGACCCACGAGCAGTACTTC; CDR3 protein: CASSLEGQGTHEQYF
D gene: -; V gene: TRBV23-1; J gene: TRBJ1-6; clone size: -; CDR3 DNA: TGCGCCAGCAGACCACCTAGATTTTATAATTCACCCCTCCACTTT; CDR3 protein: CASRPPRFYNSPLHF
D gene: -; V gene: TRBV3-1/TRBV3-2; J gene: TRBJ1-1; clone size: -; CDR3 DNA: TGTGCCAGCAGCCAGGGGGCCACTGAAGCTTTCTTT; CDR3 protein: CASSQGATEAFF
D gene: -; V gene: TRBV5-1; J gene: TRBJ1-3; clone size: -; CDR3 DNA: TGCGCCAGCAGCTTGGGGACAGCCCTCTCTGGAAACACCATATATTTT; CDR3 protein: CASSLGTALSGNTIYF
D gene: TRBD1; V gene: TRBV6-6; J gene: TRBJ1-2; clone size: -; CDR3 DNA: TGTGCCAGCAGTTCTACAGGGGGCTTTAACTATGGCTACACCTTC; CDR3 protein: CASSSTGGFNYGYTF
D gene: -; V gene: TRBV7-9; J gene: TRBJ1-4; clone size: -; CDR3 DNA: TGTGCCAGCAGTTCATACCGTAATGAAAAACTGTTTTTT; CDR3 protein: CASSSYRNEKLFF
D gene: -; V gene: TRBV6-1; J gene: TRBJ2-2; clone size: -; CDR3 DNA: TGTGCCAGCAGTGAGTGGGGCCAGGGAATCACCGGGGAGCTGTTTTTT; CDR3 protein: CASSEWGQGITGELFF
D gene: -; V gene: TRBV19; J gene: TRBJ2-2; clone size: -; CDR3 DNA: TGTGCCAGTAATAGCGGCACGAACACCGGGGAGCTGTTTTTT; CDR3 protein: CASNSGTNTGELFF
D gene: TRBD1; V gene: TRBV5-1; J gene: TRBJ1-1; clone size: -; CDR3 DNA: TGCGCCAGCAGCTTGGTCGGGACAGGGGGAACTACTGAAGCTTTCTTT; CDR3 protein: CASSLVGTGGTTEAFF
D gene: TRBD1; V gene: TRBV28; J gene: TRBJ2-3; clone size: -; CDR3 DNA: TGTGCCAGCAGTTGGGGACAGGGTCTCAACACAGATACGCAGTATTTT; CDR3 protein: CASSWGQGLNTDTQYF
D gene: -; V gene: TRBV7-9; J gene: TRBJ1-2; clone size: -; CDR3 DNA: TGTGCCAGCAGCTTATCAGGGTTCCAATATGGCTACACCTTC; CDR3 protein: CASSLSGFQYGYTF
D gene: TRBD1; V gene: TRBV7-2; J gene: TRBJ2-2; clone size: -; CDR3 DNA: TGTGCCAGCAGCTTAGGAGGGACAGGGACCGGGGAGCTGTTTTTT; CDR3 protein: CASSLGGTGTGELFF
D gene: TRBD1; V gene: TRBV29-1; J gene: TRBJ1-4; clone size: -; CDR3 DNA: TGCAGCGCCCAGGGACAGACTAATGAAAAACTGTTTTTT; CDR3 protein: CSAQGQTNEKLFF
D gene: -; V gene: TRBV6-5; J gene: TRBJ2-7; clone size: -; CDR3 DNA: TGTGCCAGCACTGGGGGGCGCGGCTACGAGCAGTACTTC; CDR3 protein: CASTGGRGYEQYF
D gene: -; V gene: TRBV4-3; J gene: TRBJ1-2; clone size: -; CDR3 DNA: TGCGCCAGCAGCCAAGAAGCAGGAGCCTATGGCTACACCTTC; CDR3 protein: CASSQEAGAYGYTF
D gene: TRBD1; V gene: TRBV10-1; J gene: TRBJ1-2; clone size: -; CDR3 DNA: TGCGCCAGCAGTGGGGACAGGGGAGAGTATGGCTACACCTTC; CDR3 protein: CASSGDRGEYGYTF
D gene: -; V gene: TRBV5-5; J gene: TRBJ1-2; clone size: -; CDR3 DNA: TGTGCCAGCAGCTTTACCACAGGGACCTATGGCTACACCTTC; CDR3 protein: CASSFTTGTYGYTF
D gene: -; V gene: TRBV19; J gene: TRBJ2-3; clone size: -; CDR3 DNA: TGTGCCAGTAGTACCATTCGCCTAGTGAGCACAGATACGCAGTATTTT; CDR3 protein: CASSTIRLVSTDTQYF
D gene: -; V gene: TRBV21-1; J gene: TRBJ1-2; clone size: -; CDR3 DNA: -; CDR3 protein: CASSKEAALVATGASDNYGYTF
D gene: -; V gene: TRBV15; J gene: TRBJ1-5; clone size: -; CDR3 DNA: TGTGCCACCAGCAAACAGGTGGGTGATCAGCCCCAGCATTTT; CDR3 protein: CATSKQVGDQPQHF
D gene: TRBD1; V gene: TRBV24-1; J gene: TRBJ2-1; clone size: -; CDR3 DNA: TGTGCCACCAGTGATTCGGACAGGGCGCAGTTCTTC; CDR3 protein: CATSDSDRAQFF
D gene: -; V gene: TRBV24-1; J gene: TRBJ2-3; clone size: -; CDR3 DNA: TGTGCCACCAGTGATAGGGCAGATACGCAGTATTTT; CDR3 protein: CATSDRADTQYF
D gene: -; V gene: TRBV28; J gene: TRBJ2-7; clone size: -; CDR3 DNA: TGTGCCAGCAGTTTAGCGGGGCGAGAGCAGTACTTC; CDR3 protein: CASSLAGREQYF
D gene: TRBD1; V gene: TRBV15; J gene: TRBJ2-5; clone size: -; CDR3 DNA: TGTGCCACCAGCAGGACAGGGTTAGGCGAGACCCAGTACTTC; CDR3 protein: CATSRTGLGETQYF
D gene: -; V gene: TRBV2; J gene: TRBJ1-1; clone size: -; CDR3 DNA: TGTGCCAGCAGGAATACAGTTAACACTGAAGCTTTCTTT; CDR3 protein: CASRNTVNTEAFF
D gene: -; V gene: TRBV19; J gene: TRBJ2-7; clone size: -; CDR3 DNA: TGTGCCAGTAGTATGACAGCCAGCTCCTACGAGCAGTACTTC; CDR3 protein: CASSMTASSYEQYF
D gene: TRBD1; V gene: TRBV27; J gene: TRBJ1-2; clone size: once; CDR3 DNA: TGTGCCACAGCAGTGGGGGGACAGGGCTATGGCTACACCTTC; CDR3 protein: CATAVGGQGYGYTF
D gene: -; V gene: TRBV12-3/TRBV12-4; J gene: TRBJ2-2; clone size: -; CDR3 DNA: TGTGCCAGCAGTTTAAATAGGCAGGGGGAGCTGTTTTTT; CDR3 protein: CASSLNRQGELFF
D gene: TRBD2; V gene: TRBV6-4; J gene: TRBJ2-2; clone size: -; CDR3 DNA: TGTGCCAGCCGGGGACTAGCGGGCACCGGGGAGCTGTTTTTT; CDR3 protein: CASRGLAGTGELFF
D gene: -; V gene: TRBV29-1; J gene: TRBJ2-2; clone size: -; CDR3 DNA: TGCAGCGTTGGGCAGGGCACCGGGGAGCTGTTTTTT; CDR3 protein: CSVGQGTGELFF
D gene: TRBD1; V gene: TRBV7-2; J gene: TRBJ2-7; clone size: -; CDR3 DNA: TGTGCCAGCAGCTCCCGGGACAGGGTCTCCTACGAGCAGTACTTC; CDR3 protein: CASSSRDRVSYEQYF
D gene: TRBD1; V gene: TRBV7-6; J gene: TRBJ2-4; clone size: -; CDR3 DNA: TGTGCCAGCAGCTTGGGGACAGGGGGCCTCAAAAACATTCAGTACTTC; CDR3 protein: CASSLGTGGLKNIQYF
D gene: TRBD2; V gene: TRBV5-1; J gene: TRBJ2-5; clone size: -; CDR3 DNA: TGCGCCAGCAGCTTCACCGGGACTAGCGGAGCGGGGAGGAAGACCCAGTACTTC; CDR3 protein: CASSFTGTSGAGRKTQYF
D gene: -; V gene: TRBV4-3; J gene: TRBJ1-4; clone size: -; CDR3 DNA: TGCGCCAGCAGCCAGAGTTGGGACGGGCACGAAAAACTGTTTTTT; CDR3 protein: CASSQSWDGHEKLFF
D gene: -; V gene: TRBV6-1; J gene: TRBJ1-4; clone size: -; CDR3 DNA: TGTGCCAGCAGTGAGGGGATAGCTAATGAAAAACTGTTTTTT; CDR3 protein: CASSEGIANEKLFF